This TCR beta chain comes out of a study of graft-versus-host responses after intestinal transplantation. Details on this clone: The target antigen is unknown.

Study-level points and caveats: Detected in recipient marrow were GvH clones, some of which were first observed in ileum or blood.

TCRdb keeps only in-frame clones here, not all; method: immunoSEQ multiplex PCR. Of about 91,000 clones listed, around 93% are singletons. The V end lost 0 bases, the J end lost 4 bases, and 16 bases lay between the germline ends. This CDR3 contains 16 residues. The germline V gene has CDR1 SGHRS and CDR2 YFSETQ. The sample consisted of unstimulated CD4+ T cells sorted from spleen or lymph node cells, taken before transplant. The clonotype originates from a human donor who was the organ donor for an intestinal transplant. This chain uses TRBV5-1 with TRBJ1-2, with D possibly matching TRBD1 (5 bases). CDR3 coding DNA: TGCGCCAGCAGCTTGGGACGGCAGGGAATATTCTATGGCTACACCTTC. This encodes CASSLGRQGIFYGYTF.